Only a few counts were recorded for the clone carrying this T cell receptor (beta chain). These data come from a study of PD-1 blockade in mismatch repair-deficient tumors. Sequenced by immunoSEQ multiplex PCR; TCRdb stores in-frame clones only, minus some. The sample yields approximately 110,000 clones, about three quarters seen once. The source of this sequence is an adult with mismatch repair-deficient cancer. Specimen: peripheral blood, collected 60 to 65 weeks after starting pembrolizumab.

This chain's CDR3 is CASSLGQGIDTQYF. CDR3 sequence (DNA): TGCGCCAGCAGCTTGGGGCAGGGGATAGATACGCAGTATTTT. The chain uses TRBV5-1 and TRBJ2-3, with a weak D call TRBD1 (6 bases). Per germline, CDR1 SGHRS and CDR2 YFSETQ. CDR3 length equals 14 residues. V gave up 0 bases and J gave up 5 bases, with 10 bases separating them. Using reference TRBV5-1 and TRBJ2-3 for the parts outside the CDR3, the full variable domain is KAGVTQTPRYLIKTRGQQVTLSCSPISGHRSVSWYQQTPGQGLQFLFEYFSETQRNKGNFPGRFSGRQFSNSRSEMNVSTLELGDSALYLCASSLGQGIDTQYFGPGTRLTVL.